This T cell receptor beta chain was recovered during a study of CD8+ T cells in alopecia areata. Sequencing templates came from extracted RNA that was reverse transcribed into cDNA. Sequenced by immunoSEQ multiplex PCR; TCRdb stores in-frame clones only, minus some. This sample has 50,000 to 70,000 clones, with 44% found just once. With 4 bases clipped from V and 6 bases from J, the junction kept 24 bases outside the gene matches. There are 19 residues in the CDR3. The germline V gene has CDR1 SQVTM and CDR2 ANQGSEA. This clone was seen a handful of times. The origin of this receptor is a human donor with alopecia areata. The chain carries TRBV29-1 and TRBJ1-1; 9 nucleotides align to TRBD1. The sample comprised NKG2D-low CD8+ T cells sorted from blood. The CDR3 region is CSVVKGVVWDRDWTSEAFF. The CDR3 nucleotides are TGCAGCGTTGTCAAAGGTGTTGTTTGGGACAGGGATTGGACATCTGAAGCTTTCTTT.